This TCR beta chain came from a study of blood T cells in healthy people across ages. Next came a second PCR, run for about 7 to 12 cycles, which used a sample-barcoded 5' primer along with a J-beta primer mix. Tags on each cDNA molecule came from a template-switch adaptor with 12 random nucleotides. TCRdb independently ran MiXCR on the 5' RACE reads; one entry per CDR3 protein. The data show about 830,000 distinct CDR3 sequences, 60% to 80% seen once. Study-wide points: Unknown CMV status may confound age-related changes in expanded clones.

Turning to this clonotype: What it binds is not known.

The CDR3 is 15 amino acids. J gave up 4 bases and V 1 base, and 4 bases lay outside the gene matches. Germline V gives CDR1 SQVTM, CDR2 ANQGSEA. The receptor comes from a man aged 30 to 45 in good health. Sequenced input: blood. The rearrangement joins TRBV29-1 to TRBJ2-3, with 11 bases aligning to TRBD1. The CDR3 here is CSVEGGQGVPDTQYF. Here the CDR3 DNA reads TGCAGCGTTGAAGGGGGACAGGGGGTGCCAGATACGCAGTATTTT.